The 3 T cell receptor beta chains reported below all come from one sample, sequenced in a study of shared clonotypes between healthy human individuals. Libraries were prepared by immunoSEQ multiplex PCR; TCRdb keeps only in-frame clonotypes and omits some of them. The table shows about 1.4 million clones, with approximately 97% occurring only once. The sequenced material came from naive CD4+ T cells sorted from blood. The subset here: CD45RA+ positively selected. These receptors originate from a man aged 30 to 39 in good health.

The chain carries TRBV28 and TRBJ2-1, with D possibly called TRBD1 or TRBD2 (7 bases each). CDR1 is MDHEN, CDR2 SYDVKM, per germline. The CDR3 extends over 13 amino acids. Trimming left V 1 base short and J 12 bases short, with 13 bases between. In DNA, the CDR3 is TGTGCCAGCAGTTTATTGGGAGGGGGCGGGCAGTTCTTC. The encoded protein is CASSLLGGGGQFF.

The chain recombines TRBV27 with TRBJ2-5; a weak D match, TRBD2 (6 bases). The ends were cut back, 2 bases at V and 1 base at J, with 11 bases in the middle. This CDR3 region has 15 residues. Germline values: CDR1 MNHEY, CDR2 SMNVEV (reference sequence). The CDR3 bases are TGTGCCAGCAGTTTAGTGGGAGGAGTCCAAGAGACCCAGTACTTC. Encoded protein: CASSLVGGVQETQYF.

This sequence joins TRBV5-1 and TRBJ2-1, with D possibly being TRBD1 (6 bases). Germline-derived CDR1 and CDR2 are SGHRS and YFSETQ. Trimming removed 6 bases from V and 0 bases from J, with 10 bases in between. The CDR3 sequence is 14 residues long. The CDR3 DNA reads TGCGCCAGCACTCTGGACAGCTCCTACAATGAGCAGTTCTTC. It codes for CASTLDSSYNEQFF.